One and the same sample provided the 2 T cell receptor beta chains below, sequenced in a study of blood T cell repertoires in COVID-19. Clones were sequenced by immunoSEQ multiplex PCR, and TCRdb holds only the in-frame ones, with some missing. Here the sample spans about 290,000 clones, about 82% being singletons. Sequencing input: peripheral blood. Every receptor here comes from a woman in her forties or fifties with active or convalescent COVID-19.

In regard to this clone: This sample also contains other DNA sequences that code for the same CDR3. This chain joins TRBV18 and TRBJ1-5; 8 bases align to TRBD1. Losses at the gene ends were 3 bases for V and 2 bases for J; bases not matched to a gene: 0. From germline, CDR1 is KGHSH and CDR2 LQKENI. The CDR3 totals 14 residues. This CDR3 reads CASSPGQGNQPQHF. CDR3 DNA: TGTGCCAGCTCACCGGGACAGGGCAATCAGCCCCAGCATTTT.

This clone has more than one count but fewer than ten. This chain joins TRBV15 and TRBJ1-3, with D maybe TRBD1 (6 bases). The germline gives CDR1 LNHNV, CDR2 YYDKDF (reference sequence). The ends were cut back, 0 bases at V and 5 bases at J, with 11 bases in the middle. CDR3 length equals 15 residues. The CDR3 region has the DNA TGTGCCACCAGCAGAGAATCAGGGGCCCGAAACACCATATATTTT. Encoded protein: CATSRESGARNTIYF.